The T cell receptor beta chain under discussion was sequenced for a study of shared clonotypes between healthy human individuals. A split of CD4+ cells into CD45RA+ naive and CD45RA-negative memory subsets was performed. Sequencing used immunoSEQ multiplex PCR; TCRdb keeps in-frame clones, though not all of them. Here the sample spans approximately 700,000 clones, around 78% being singletons. V trimming: 2 bases; J trimming: 4 bases; junction bases outside the gene matches: 7. There are 16 residues in the CDR3. CDR1 MNHNS and CDR2 SASEGT come from the germline V gene. The receptor was derived from a woman between 25 and 40 years old in good health. The material sequenced was memory CD4+ T cells sorted from blood. The subset denotes: CD45RA-negative fraction. This sequence joins TRBV6-1 and TRBJ2-7; 11 nucleotides align to TRBD2. As DNA, the CDR3 is TGTGCCAGCAGTGAAAGGCGACTAGCGGGAAGGTACGAGCAGTACTTC. Translated, it gives CASSERRLAGRYEQYF.